The 23 T cell receptor beta chains presented below share a single source sample, sequenced in a study of lymphopenia after photon versus proton radiotherapy. Sequenced by immunoSEQ multiplex PCR; TCRdb stores in-frame clones only, minus some. The sample has about 58,000 clones, roughly 83% seen once. Source: peripheral blood, taken from a patient treated with proton-based radiotherapy. These receptors came from a man aged 55-75 years with pancreatic cancer.

This sequence joins TRBV7-9 and TRBJ2-1; 9 positions agree with TRBD1. There are 12 residues in the CDR3. Germline CDR1 and CDR2: SEHNR and FQNEAQ (reference sequence). V lost 9 bases to trimming and J lost 6 bases; unmatched junction nucleotides: 3. The DNA of the CDR3 is TGTGCCAGTAACAGGGGGCTCAATGAGCAGTTCTTC. Amino acids: CASNRGLNEQFF.

The chain uses TRBV27 and TRBJ2-5, with D unresolved. V was pared by 4 bases and J by 5 bases, with 14 bases between. In germline, CDR1 is MNHEY, CDR2 SMNVEV (reference sequence). CDR3 length: 14 amino acids. The CDR3: CASSSRTPGETQYF. CDR3 DNA: TGTGCCAGCAGTTCAAGGACGCCCGGCGAGACCCAGTACTTC.

The chain uses TRBV30 and TRBJ2-2; no definite D call. Germline V gene sequence: CDR1 GTSNPN, CDR2 SVGIG (reference sequence). CDR3 length: 15 residues. V was clipped by 0 bases and J by 0 bases, with 8 bases between them. The CDR3 is CAWSVRLPNTGELFF. In nucleotides, the CDR3 is TGTGCCTGGAGTGTACGTCTCCCGAACACCGGGGAGCTGTTTTTT.

The J gene is TRBJ1-1, the V gene TRBV28, with D uncertain. CDR3 size: 12 residues. Germline CDR1 MDHEN, CDR2 SYDVKM. The V end lost 7 bases, the J end lost 4 bases, and 10 bases lay between the germline ends. CDR3 loop: CASTIGGTEAFF. In DNA form, the CDR3 reads TGTGCCAGCACTATCGGTGGCACTGAAGCTTTCTTT.

This clone came up once. J is TRBJ1-5 and V is TRBV7-6; no definite D call. Germline lookup yields CDR1 SGHVS and CDR2 FNYEAQ. The CDR3 covers 15 residues. Trimming took off 1 base at V and 6 bases at J, with 13 bases between the two ends. CDR3 amino acids: CASSLGVGEGQPQHF. The CDR3 DNA follows: TGTGCCAGCAGCTTAGGTGTTGGGGAGGGTCAGCCCCAGCATTTT.

This clone was seen just once. The J gene is TRBJ2-7, the V gene TRBV5-1; 9 positions match TRBD2. The CDR3 is 15 residues long. The ends lost 4 bases at V and 5 bases at J; junction bases unmatched: 10. Germline V gives CDR1 SGHRS, CDR2 YFSETQ. The DNA of the CDR3 is TGCGCCAGCAGCGGGGGGGTAGCGGGAGCCCACGAGCAGTACTTC. Its translation is CASSGGVAGAHEQYF.

This chain uses TRBV27 with TRBJ1-2; 11 nucleotides match TRBD1. CDR3 size: 16 residues. V dropped 5 bases and J dropped 12; count of bases not matched to a gene: 17. Per the germline V gene, CDR1 is MNHEY and CDR2 is SMNVEV (reference sequence). In DNA, the CDR3 is TGTGCCAGCAGTCCCTTAAAACAAGGACAGGGGGCAGGACACACCTTC. Translation gives CASSPLKQGQGAGHTF.

V and J are TRBV28 and TRBJ1-5; possible D gene TRBD1, 6 bases. CDR3 length: 15 amino acids. Germline CDR1 and CDR2: MDHEN and SYDVKM. V lost 5 bases to trimming and J lost 2 bases, with 13 bases between them. CDR3 amino acids: CASSRGGAGNQPQHF. CDR3 bases: TGTGCCAGCAGTCGGGGGGGCGCGGGCAATCAGCCCCAGCATTTT.

This rearrangement joins TRBV21-1 to TRBJ1-1; whether TRBD1, the table's D call, matches the DNA was not checked. TRBV21-1 is a pseudogene locus. CDR3 size: 16 residues. DNA of the CDR3: TGTGCCAGCAACTCCGGGACAGGGGGGTCGGGCACTGAAGCTTTCTTT. Its translation: CASNSGTGGSGTEAFF.

V gene TRBV7-9 combines with J gene TRBJ1-5; no definite D call. The length of the CDR3 is 15 residues. Germline values: CDR1 SEHNR, CDR2 FQNEAQ (reference sequence). The V gene lost 1 base and the J gene lost 9 bases, with 16 bases spanning the gap. CDR3: CASSLGSGGLGPQHF. CDR3 bases: TGTGCCAGCAGCTTAGGTTCGGGCGGACTTGGGCCCCAGCATTTT.

This clone was observed a single time. The chain joins TRBV10-3 to TRBJ1-1; TRBD1 is a possible D gene (5 bases). V gave up 7 bases and J gave up 2 bases, with 14 bases separating them. Germline loops: CDR1 ENHRY, CDR2 SYGVKD. The CDR3 runs 14 residues. CDR3 coding DNA: TGTGCCATCAAAAGGGACCCCGCCAACACTGAAGCTTTCTTT. Protein sequence: CAIKRDPANTEAFF.

The V and J genes are TRBV15 and TRBJ2-5, with 14 positions matching TRBD2. V shed 5 bases and J 5 bases; nucleotides not matched to a gene: 22. The CDR3 is 21 amino acids. Germline lookup yields CDR1 LNHNV and CDR2 YYDKDF (reference sequence). CDR3 in amino acids: CATSSNIPGLAGAGLWETQYF. For the CDR3, the DNA is TGTGCCACCAGCTCCAATATCCCGGGACTAGCGGGAGCTGGGCTGTGGGAGACCCAGTACTTC.

The CDR3 nucleotides read TGTGCCAGTAGTATATTCTCTGGGACAGGGAGATACACCGGGGAGCTGTTTTTT. It codes for CASSIFSGTGRYTGELFF. This rearrangement joins TRBV19 to TRBJ2-2; 9 positions match TRBD1. This CDR3 has 18 amino acids. The J segment lost 3 bases and the V segment lost 2 bases, leaving 10 bases of the junction unmatched. CDR1 is LNHDA, CDR2 SQIVND, per germline (reference sequence). The whole variable domain, filled in from reference TRBV19 and TRBJ2-2, reads DGGITQSPKYLFRKEGQNVTLSCEQNLNHDAMYWYRQDPGQGLRLIYYSQIVNDFQKGDIAEGYSVSREKKESFPLTVTSAQKNPTAFYLCASSIFSGTGRYTGELFFGEGSRLTVL.

The gene calls are TRBV28 and TRBJ2-5; 8 bases match TRBD1. The CDR3 runs to 14 residues. Germline CDR1 MDHEN, CDR2 SYDVKM. The trim removed 3 bases at V and 3 bases at J, leaving 3 bases unmatched. The CDR3 nucleotides read TGTGCCAGCAGTTTTACGACAGGGGAAGAGACCCAGTACTTC. Translated, it gives CASSFTTGEETQYF.

The chain recombines TRBV18 with TRBJ2-5; D uncertain. V shed 4 bases and J shed 2 bases, with 8 bases lying between them. CDR1 is KGHSH and CDR2 is LQKENI in the germline V gene. The CDR3 length is 13 residues. This CDR3 reads CASSLTEQETQYF. The CDR3 nucleotides read TGTGCCAGCTCACTTACGGAGCAAGAGACCCAGTACTTC.

The chain carries TRBV2 and TRBJ1-5; D is ambiguous. This CDR3 region has 15 residues. Between the trimmed V and J ends, which lost 4 bases and 0 bases, there was a span of 10 bases. Germline V lookup: CDR1 SNHLY, CDR2 FYNNEI. The CDR3 loop reads CASSGNTYSNQPQHF. DNA of the CDR3: TGTGCCAGCAGTGGGAACACGTATAGCAATCAGCCCCAGCATTTT. Full variable domain (outside the CDR3, taken from reference TRBV2 and TRBJ1-5): EPEVTQTPSHQVTQMGQEVILRCVPISNHLYFYWYRQILGQKVEFLVSFYNNEISEKSEIFDDQFSVERPDGSNFTLKIRSTKLEDSAMYFCASSGNTYSNQPQHFGDGTRLSIL.

The V and J genes are TRBV23-1 and TRBJ1-1; 8 bases are shared with TRBD1. TRBV23-1 counts as an open reading frame of uncertain function. With V trimmed by 6 bases and J by 4 bases, 4 bases remained unmatched. The CDR3 spans 13 residues. The DNA for the CDR3 is TGCGCCAGCAGGACCAGGGGGCCCACTGAAGCTTTCTTT. The encoded protein is CASRTRGPTEAFF.

The chain joins TRBV7-8 to TRBJ1-2; D uncertain. V shed 5 bases and J shed 1 base, with 17 bases lying between them. This CDR3 comprises 16 residues. Germline V gives CDR1 SGHVS, CDR2 FQNEAQ. CDR3 nucleotides: TGTGCCAGCAGCCAAGGTCCCCTCCTTTTTAACTATGGCTACACCTTC. This gives the protein CASSQGPLLFNYGYTF.

The chain is built from TRBV28 and TRBJ1-5, with 9 nucleotides matching TRBD1. Per germline, CDR1 MDHEN and CDR2 SYDVKM. This CDR3 contains 15 residues. Losses at the gene ends were 6 bases for V and 4 bases for J; bases not matched to a gene: 7. The CDR3 sequence: CASSGAGTGNQPQHF. CDR3 bases: TGTGCCAGCAGCGGGGCGGGGACAGGGAATCAGCCCCAGCATTTT.

This sequence joins TRBV6-1 and TRBJ2-7, with TRBD1 matching 9 bases. Germline CDR1 is MNHNS and CDR2 is SASEGT. After removal of 6 bases from V and 6 bases from J, the junction contained 9 bases not matched to a gene. The CDR3 extends over 14 amino acids. CDR3: CASRSGTGRIEQYF. In DNA form, the CDR3 reads TGTGCCAGCAGATCCGGGACAGGGAGAATCGAGCAGTACTTC.

The J gene is TRBJ2-5, the V gene TRBV2, with TRBD2 identical over 7 bases. Unmatched junction bases numbered 8, after V lost 8 bases and J lost 5 bases. The germline CDR1 and CDR2 sequences are SNHLY and FYNNEI. The CDR3 is 13 residues long. CDR3 DNA sequence: TGTGCCAGCTGTCGGGAGGCTCGCGAGACCCAGTACTTC. As protein: CASCREARETQYF.

The rearrangement links TRBV4-2 to TRBJ2-1; TRBD2 might be the D (6 bases). V lost 1 base to trimming and J lost 15 bases, with 13 bases between them. Germline V gene data show CDR1 as LGHNA and CDR2 as YNFKEQ. This CDR3 has 12 residues. The DNA of the CDR3 is TGTGCCAGCAGCCAAGTCGAGACTAGTCTGTTCTTC. Translation gives CASSQVETSLFF.

This clone came up a few times. The chain carries TRBV7-9 and TRBJ2-7; a weak D match, TRBD1 (5 bases). CDR1 SEHNR and CDR2 FQNEAQ come from the germline V gene (reference sequence). Trimming cost V 5 bases and J 5 bases, with 16 bases left between them. This CDR3 spans 14 amino acids. The chain's CDR3 is CASSPMTDVDEQYF. Written as DNA, the CDR3 is TGTGCCAGCAGCCCGATGACAGACGTCGACGAGCAGTACTTC.